This T cell receptor (beta chain) was recovered during a study of identical twins. cDNA carried unique molecular identifiers, and a universal primer site was added by template switching. TCRdb itself ran the 5' RACE reads through MiXCR, one entry per CDR3 protein. The table includes a few hundred thousand distinct CDR3 sequences, around 24% detected once. From germline, CDR1 is SGHVS and CDR2 FNYEAQ. V was pared by 4 bases and J by 6 bases, with 10 bases between. This CDR3 region has 13 residues. This same sample was also taken into another study, of T cells expressing NK-cell markers. That source reports: Cells sorted as CD3+CD56+NKG2C+, CD3+CD56+NKG2C- and CD3+CD56-NKG2C+ T cells supplied the TCR beta repertoires. Most of the eight sequenced donors were classified as HCMV-seropositive, and one was classified as seronegative. In several experiments, an anti-gamma-delta TCR antibody restricted sorting to alpha-beta TCR T cells.

The V and J genes are TRBV7-6 and TRBJ2-1, with D possibly being TRBD2 (6 bases). The specimen was CD4+ T cells sorted from blood. The source is a woman younger than 35 in good health. Here the CDR3 DNA reads TGTGCCAGCAGCTGGGGGGAGGTCAATGAGCAGTTCTTC. Translation gives CASSWGEVNEQFF.